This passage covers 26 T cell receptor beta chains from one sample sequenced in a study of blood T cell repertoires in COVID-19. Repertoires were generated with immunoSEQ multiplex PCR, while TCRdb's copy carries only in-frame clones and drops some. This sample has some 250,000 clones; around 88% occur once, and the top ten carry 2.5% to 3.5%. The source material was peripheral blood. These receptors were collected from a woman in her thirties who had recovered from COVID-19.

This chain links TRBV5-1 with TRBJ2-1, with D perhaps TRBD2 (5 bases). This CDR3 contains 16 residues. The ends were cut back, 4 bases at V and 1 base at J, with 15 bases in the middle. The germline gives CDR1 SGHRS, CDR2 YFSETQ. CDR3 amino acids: CASSQTEGLSYNEQFF. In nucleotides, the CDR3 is TGCGCCAGCAGCCAAACCGAGGGCCTATCCTACAATGAGCAGTTCTTC. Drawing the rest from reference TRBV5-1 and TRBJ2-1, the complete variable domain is KAGVTQTPRYLIKTRGQQVTLSCSPISGHRSVSWYQQTPGQGLQFLFEYFSETQRNKGNFPGRFSGRQFSNSRSEMNVSTLELGDSALYLCASSQTEGLSYNEQFFGPGTRLTVL.

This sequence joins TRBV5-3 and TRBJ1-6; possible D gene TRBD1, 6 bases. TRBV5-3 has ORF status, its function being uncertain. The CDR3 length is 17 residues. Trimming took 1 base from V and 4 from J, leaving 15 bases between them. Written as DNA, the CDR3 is TGTGCCAGAAGCTTGCGCCAGGGGCCCTCATATAATTCACCCCTCCACTTT. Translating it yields CARSLRQGPSYNSPLHF.

DNA for the CDR3: TGTGCTAGTGGCAAAGAAGGCGGTTCACCCCTCCACTTT. Its protein is CASGKEGGSPLHF. The chain is built from TRBV12-5 and TRBJ1-6; no reliable D call. V was trimmed by 6 bases and J by 9 bases, leaving 12 bases between them. The length of the CDR3 is 13 residues. Germline V lookup: CDR1 LGHNT, CDR2 FRNRAP.

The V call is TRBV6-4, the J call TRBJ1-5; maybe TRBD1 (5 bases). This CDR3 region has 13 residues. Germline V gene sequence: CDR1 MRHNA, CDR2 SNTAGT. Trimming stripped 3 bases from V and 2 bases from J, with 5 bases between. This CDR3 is CASSEGRNQPQHF. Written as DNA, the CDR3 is TGTGCCAGCAGTGAGGGGCGCAATCAGCCCCAGCATTTT.

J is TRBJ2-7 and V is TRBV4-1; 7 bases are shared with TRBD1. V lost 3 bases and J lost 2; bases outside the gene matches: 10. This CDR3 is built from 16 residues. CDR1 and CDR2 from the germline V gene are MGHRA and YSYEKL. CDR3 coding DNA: TGCGCCAGCAGCCACGGGTTTACAGGGGTACCCTACGAGCAGTACTTC. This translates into CASSHGFTGVPYEQYF.

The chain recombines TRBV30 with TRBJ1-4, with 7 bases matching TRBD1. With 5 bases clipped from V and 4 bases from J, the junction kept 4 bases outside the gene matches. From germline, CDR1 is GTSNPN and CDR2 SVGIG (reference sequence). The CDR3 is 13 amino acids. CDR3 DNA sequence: TGTGCCTGGGGGACAGCGTATAATGAAAAACTGTTTTTT. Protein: CAWGTAYNEKLFF.

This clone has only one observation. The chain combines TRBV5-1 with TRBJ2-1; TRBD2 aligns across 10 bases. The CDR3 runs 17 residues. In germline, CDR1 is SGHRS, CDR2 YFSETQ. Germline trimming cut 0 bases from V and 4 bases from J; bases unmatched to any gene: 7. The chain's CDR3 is CASSLGDLAGVYNEQFF. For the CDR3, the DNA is TGCGCCAGCAGCTTGGGGGATCTAGCGGGGGTTTACAATGAGCAGTTCTTC.

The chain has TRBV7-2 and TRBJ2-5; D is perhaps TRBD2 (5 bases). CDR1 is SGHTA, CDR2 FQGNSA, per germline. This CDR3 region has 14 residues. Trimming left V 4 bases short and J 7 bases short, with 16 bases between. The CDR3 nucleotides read TGTGCCAGCAGCTCAAGTAGCGTTTTGGGGACCCAGTACTTC. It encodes CASSSSSVLGTQYF.

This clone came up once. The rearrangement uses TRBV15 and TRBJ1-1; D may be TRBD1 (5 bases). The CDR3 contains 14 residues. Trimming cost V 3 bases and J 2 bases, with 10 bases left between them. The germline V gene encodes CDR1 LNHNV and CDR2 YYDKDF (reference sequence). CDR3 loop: CATSRGGVNTEAFF. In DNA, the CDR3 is TGTGCCACCAGCAGGGGGGGGGTAAACACTGAAGCTTTCTTT.

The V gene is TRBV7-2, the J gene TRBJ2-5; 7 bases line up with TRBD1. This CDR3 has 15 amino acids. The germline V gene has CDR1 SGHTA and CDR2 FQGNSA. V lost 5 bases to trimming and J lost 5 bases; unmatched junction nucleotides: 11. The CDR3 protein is CASSPQGQREETQYF. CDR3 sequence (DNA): TGTGCCAGCAGCCCGCAGGGACAGCGCGAGGAGACCCAGTACTTC.

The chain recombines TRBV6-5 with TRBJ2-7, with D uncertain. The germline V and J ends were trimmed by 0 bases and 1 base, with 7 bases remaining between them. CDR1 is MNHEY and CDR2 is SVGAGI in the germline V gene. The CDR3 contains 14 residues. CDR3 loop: CASSYSPRSYEQYF. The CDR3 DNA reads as TGTGCCAGCAGTTACTCCCCGCGGTCCTACGAGCAGTACTTC.

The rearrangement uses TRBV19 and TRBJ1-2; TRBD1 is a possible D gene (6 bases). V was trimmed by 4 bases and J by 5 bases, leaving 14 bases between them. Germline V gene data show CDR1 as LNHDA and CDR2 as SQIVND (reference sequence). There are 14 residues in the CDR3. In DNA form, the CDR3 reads TGTGCCAGTAGTAAATGGACAGCCCAGTATGGCTACACCTTC. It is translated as CASSKWTAQYGYTF.

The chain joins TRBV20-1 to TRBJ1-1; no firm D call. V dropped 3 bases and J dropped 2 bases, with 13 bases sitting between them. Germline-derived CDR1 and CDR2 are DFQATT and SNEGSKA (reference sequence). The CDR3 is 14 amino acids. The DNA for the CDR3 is TGCAGTGCTAGTTTTGAAGGAGTTAACACTGAAGCTTTCTTT. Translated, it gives CSASFEGVNTEAFF.

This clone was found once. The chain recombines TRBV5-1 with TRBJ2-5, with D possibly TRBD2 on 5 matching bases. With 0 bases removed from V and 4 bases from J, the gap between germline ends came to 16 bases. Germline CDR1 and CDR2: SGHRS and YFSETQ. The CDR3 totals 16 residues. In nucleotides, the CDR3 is TGCGCCAGCAGCTTGGGTCGACTATCGGGCCTAGAGACCCAGTACTTC. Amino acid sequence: CASSLGRLSGLETQYF.

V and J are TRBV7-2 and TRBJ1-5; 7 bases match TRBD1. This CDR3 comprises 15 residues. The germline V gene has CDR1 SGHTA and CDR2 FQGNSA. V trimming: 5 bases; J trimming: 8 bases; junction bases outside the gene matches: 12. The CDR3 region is CASSLGQALREPQHF. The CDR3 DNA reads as TGTGCCAGCAGCCTCGGACAGGCCTTGAGGGAGCCCCAGCATTTT.

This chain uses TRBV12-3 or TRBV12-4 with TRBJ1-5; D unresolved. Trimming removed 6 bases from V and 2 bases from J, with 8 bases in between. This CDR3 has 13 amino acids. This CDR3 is CASSQFGNQPQHF. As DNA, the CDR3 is TGTGCCAGCAGCCAATTTGGCAATCAGCCCCAGCATTTT.

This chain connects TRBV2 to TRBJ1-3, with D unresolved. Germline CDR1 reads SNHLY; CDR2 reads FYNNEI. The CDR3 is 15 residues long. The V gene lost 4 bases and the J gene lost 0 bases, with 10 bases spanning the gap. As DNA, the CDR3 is TGTGCCAGCAGTGGGTTGGGAGACTCTGGAAACACCATATATTTT. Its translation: CASSGLGDSGNTIYF.

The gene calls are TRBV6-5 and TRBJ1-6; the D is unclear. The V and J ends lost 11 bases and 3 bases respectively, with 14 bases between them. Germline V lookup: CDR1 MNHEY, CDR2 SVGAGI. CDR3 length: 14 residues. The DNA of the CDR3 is TGTGCCTCGGGGTGGAGCGGCTATAATTCACCCCTCCACTTT. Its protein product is CASGWSGYNSPLHF.

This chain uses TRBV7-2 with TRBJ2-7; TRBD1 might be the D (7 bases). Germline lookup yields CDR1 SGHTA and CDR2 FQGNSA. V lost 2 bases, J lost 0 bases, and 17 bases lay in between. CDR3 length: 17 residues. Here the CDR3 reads CASSLSEGAGSSYEQYF. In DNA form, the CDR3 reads TGTGCCAGCAGCTTATCAGAGGGGGCGGGGAGCTCCTACGAGCAGTACTTC. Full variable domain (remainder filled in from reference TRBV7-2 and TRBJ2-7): GAGVSQSPSNKVTEKGKDVELRCDPISGHTALYWYRQSLGQGLEFLIYFQGNSAPDKSGLPSDRFSAERTGGSVSTLTIQRTQQEDSAVYLCASSLSEGAGSSYEQYFGPGTRLTVT.

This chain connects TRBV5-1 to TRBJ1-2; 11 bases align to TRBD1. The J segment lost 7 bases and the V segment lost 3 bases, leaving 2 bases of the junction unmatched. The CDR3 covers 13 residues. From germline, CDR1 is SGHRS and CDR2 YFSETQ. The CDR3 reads CASSSGTGGGYTF. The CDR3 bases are TGCGCCAGCAGCTCCGGGACAGGGGGTGGCTACACCTTC.

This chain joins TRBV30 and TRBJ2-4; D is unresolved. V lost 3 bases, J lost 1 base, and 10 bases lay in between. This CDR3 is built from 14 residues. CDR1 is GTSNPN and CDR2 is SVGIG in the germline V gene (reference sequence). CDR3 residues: CAWRQLTAKNIQYF. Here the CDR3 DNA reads TGTGCCTGGAGACAGTTAACTGCCAAAAACATTCAGTACTTC.

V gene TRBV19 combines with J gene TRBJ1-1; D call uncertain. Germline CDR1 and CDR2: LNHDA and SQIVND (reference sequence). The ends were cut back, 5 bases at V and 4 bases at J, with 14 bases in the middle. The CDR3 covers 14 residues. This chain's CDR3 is CASSAVLVVTEAFF. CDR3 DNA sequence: TGTGCCAGTAGTGCAGTCTTGGTCGTCACTGAAGCTTTCTTT.

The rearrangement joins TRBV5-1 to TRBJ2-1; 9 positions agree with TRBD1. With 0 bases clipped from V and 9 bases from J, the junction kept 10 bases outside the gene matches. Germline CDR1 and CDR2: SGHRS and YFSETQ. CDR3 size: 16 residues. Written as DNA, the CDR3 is TGCGCCAGCAGCTTGGTTTCCCGGACAGGGGATGGTGAGCAGTTCTTC. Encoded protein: CASSLVSRTGDGEQFF.

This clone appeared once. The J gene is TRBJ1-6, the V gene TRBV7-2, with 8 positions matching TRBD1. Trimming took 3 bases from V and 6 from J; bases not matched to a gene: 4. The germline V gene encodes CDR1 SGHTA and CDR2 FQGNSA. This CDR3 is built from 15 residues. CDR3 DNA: TGTGCCAGCAGCTTCCGGACAGGGCCTAATTCACCCCTCCACTTT. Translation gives CASSFRTGPNSPLHF.

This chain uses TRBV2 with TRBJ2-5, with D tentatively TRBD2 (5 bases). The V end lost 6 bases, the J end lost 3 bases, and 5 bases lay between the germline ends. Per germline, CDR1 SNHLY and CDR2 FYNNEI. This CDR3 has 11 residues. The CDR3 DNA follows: TGTGCCAGCAGGAGGGAAGAGACCCAGTACTTC. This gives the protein CASRREETQYF.

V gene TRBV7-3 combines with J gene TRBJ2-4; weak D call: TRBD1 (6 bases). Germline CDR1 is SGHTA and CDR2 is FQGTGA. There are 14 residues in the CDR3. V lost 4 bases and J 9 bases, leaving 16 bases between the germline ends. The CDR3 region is CASSSNRVGSIQYF. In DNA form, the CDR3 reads TGTGCCAGCAGCTCGAACAGGGTTGGAAGCATTCAGTACTTC.